This is a list of T cell receptor beta chains from one sample in a study of beta chain features in type 1 diabetes. Only in-frame clones appear in the TCRdb table, and some are missing; sequencing was by immunoSEQ multiplex PCR. There are 150,000 or so clones in the sample; 9.2% occur only once, and 0.68% lies in the top ten. Sequenced input: central memory CD4+ T cells from blood. All receptors derive from a man in his late teens or twenties in good health. Both conserved end residues are trimmed from each CDR3. A D gene is named only where the DNA matches it firmly.

TRBV6-5,TRBJ2-3,TRBD1,12,ASRRQGSTDTQY
TRBV7-9,TRBJ2-7,-,12,ASSYVNSSYEQY
TRBV18,TRBJ2-3,-,13,ASSPLGAPTDTQY
TRBV5-4,TRBJ2-3,-,12,ASSFPGSTDTQY
TRBV19,TRBJ2-5,-,13,ASSMRAWGDETQY
TRBV28,TRBJ2-7,-,16,ASSLWAGDLPLFYEQY
TRBV19,TRBJ2-5,-,13,ASSILTGSAETQY
TRBV18,TRBJ1-5,TRBD1,13,ASSVDRGLGQPQH
TRBV30,TRBJ2-3,-,11,AWSWGVEDTQY
TRBV25-1,TRBJ1-2,-,14,ASSELGGDPNYGYT
TRBV7-6,TRBJ1-3,TRBD1,13,ASSSNRGPGNTIY
TRBV27,TRBJ2-2,-,15,ASSPILRGRNTGELF
TRBV28,TRBJ1-6,-,13,ASRVESSYNSPLH
TRBV2,TRBJ1-6,-,12,ASSGIEGNSPLH
TRBV7-9,TRBJ1-3,-,13,ASSLASGTGNTIY
TRBV30,TRBJ2-7,TRBD2,10,AWTSGTYEQY
TRBV5-1,TRBJ2-7,TRBD1,11,ASSLQGAYEQY
TRBV5-1,TRBJ2-5,TRBD2,12,ASRTSGLQETQY
TRBV27,TRBJ1-6,TRBD1,13,ASSSGGTVNSPLH
TRBV30,TRBJ1-2,TRBD1,10,AWSVQGDGYT
TRBV28,TRBJ1-3,-,13,ASSIQTGSGNTIY
TRBV18,TRBJ2-5,-,11,ASSPAQVETQY